A single sample gave rise to the 30 T cell receptor beta chains below, sequenced in a study of blood T cell repertoires in COVID-19. Produced via immunoSEQ multiplex PCR; TCRdb's table is partial and in-frame only. Altogether about 260,000 clones are present, 80% to 85% being singletons, with the ten largest covering 4.2%. The sample taken for sequencing was peripheral blood. The receptors originated from a man in his sixties with acute or convalescent COVID-19.

The chain uses TRBV5-1 and TRBJ1-2; 7 bases agree with TRBD1. V trimming: 4 bases; J trimming: 8 bases; junction bases outside the gene matches: 14. Germline V gene data show CDR1 as SGHRS and CDR2 as YFSETQ. This CDR3 has 15 residues. The CDR3 DNA sequence: TGCGCCAGCAGCGAAAAAACGACAGGGATAGGGGGCTACACCTTC. It encodes CASSEKTTGIGGYTF.

This CDR3 reads CASSYPTDIQETQYF. CDR3 nucleotides: TGTGCCAGCAGTTACCCGACTGATATACAAGAGACCCAGTACTTC. The rearrangement joins TRBV6-5 to TRBJ2-5, with unresolved D. Trimming took off 2 bases at V and 2 bases at J, with 12 bases between the two ends. The CDR3 is made up of 15 amino acids. Germline assignment: CDR1 MNHEY and CDR2 SVGAGI.

As to this clone: At one end, the junction sequence differs from germline, possibly due to a read error. This chain uses TRBV15 with TRBJ2-1; 7 bases map to TRBD1. The germline gives CDR1 LNHNV, CDR2 YYDKDF (reference sequence). There are 14 residues in the CDR3. Here the CDR3 reads CATSLQRDTGVGLF. The CDR3 DNA follows: TGTGCCACCAGCCTGCAGAGGGATACAGGGGTTGGGCTCTTC.

The chain has TRBV9 and TRBJ2-2; D perhaps matches TRBD2 (6 bases). There are 15 residues in the CDR3. V dropped 3 bases and J dropped 0 bases, with 9 bases sitting between them. CDR1 and CDR2 (germline): SGDLS, YYNGEE. In nucleotides, the CDR3 is TGTGCCAGCAGCGCGACTAGTTCGAACACCGGGGAGCTGTTTTTT. Translating gives CASSATSSNTGELFF.

This chain links TRBV7-9 with TRBJ2-3, with D possibly being TRBD1 (6 bases). Germline-derived CDR1 and CDR2 are SEHNR and FQNEAQ (reference sequence). V was clipped by 5 bases and J by 3 bases, with 15 bases between them. The CDR3 runs 15 residues. CDR3 nucleotide sequence: TGTGCCAGCAGCCGACGACAGGCTTGGACAGATACGCAGTATTTT. Protein product: CASSRRQAWTDTQYF. The variable domain in full, completed from reference TRBV7-9 and TRBJ2-3, reads DTGVSQNPRHKITKRGQNVTFRCDPISEHNRLYWYRQTLGQGPEFLTYFQNEAQLEKSRLLSDRFSAERPKGSFSTLEIQRTEQGDSAMYLCASSRRQAWTDTQYFGPGTRLTVL.

The V call is TRBV11-2, the J call TRBJ1-5; TRBD1 agrees at 9 bases. Trimming cost V 5 bases and J 3 bases; bases outside gene matches: 5. Germline CDR1 reads SGHAT; CDR2 reads FQNNGV. The CDR3 totals 15 residues. The CDR3 DNA sequence: TGTGCCAGCAGCGCAAGGACAGGGGACAATCAGCCCCAGCATTTT. Translation gives CASSARTGDNQPQHF. Full variable domain (outside the CDR3, taken from reference TRBV11-2 and TRBJ1-5): EAGVAQSPRYKIIEKRQSVAFWCNPISGHATLYWYQQILGQGPKLLIQFQNNGVVDDSQLPKDRFSAERLKGVDSTLKIQPAKLEDSAVYLCASSARTGDNQPQHFGDGTRLSIL.

The CDR3 coding sequence is TGCGCCAGCAGTCCCCGAACAGGGGGCCAAGAAAAACTGTTTTTT. This translates into CASSPRTGGQEKLFF. V usage is TRBV10-2 and J usage is TRBJ1-4, with 9 nucleotides matching TRBD1. The germline V gene encodes CDR1 WSHSY and CDR2 SAAADI. The CDR3 is made up of 15 amino acids. V shed 5 bases, J shed 8 bases, and the junction held 9 bases outside the gene matches.

The chain links TRBV30 to TRBJ2-1; D not resolved. Trimming cost V 0 bases and J 3 bases, with 9 bases left between them. Germline V gene sequence: CDR1 GTSNPN, CDR2 SVGIG (reference sequence). This CDR3 is 14 amino acids long. CDR3 coding DNA: TGTGCCTGGAGTGTTTCCCGAGGCTACAATGAGCAGTTCTTC. Translation gives CAWSVSRGYNEQFF.

This clone has more than one count but fewer than ten. This rearrangement joins TRBV3-1 (or the pseudogene TRBV3-2) to TRBJ1-1; 8 bases line up with TRBD1. Per the germline V gene, CDR1 is LGHDT and CDR2 is YNNKEL (reference sequence). J lost 6 bases, V lost 4 bases, and 4 bases had no gene match. The CDR3 is 13 residues long. Here the CDR3 DNA reads TGTGCCAGCAGCCCTAACAGGGGGGCTGAAGCTTTCTTT. The encoded protein is CASSPNRGAEAFF.

As for this clone: Compared with germline, one end of the junction differs, possibly owing to a read error. The chain links TRBV4-3 to TRBJ2-3; 14 bases line up with TRBD2. The CDR3 has 14 residues. Per germline, CDR1 LGHNA and CDR2 YSLEER. CDR3 sequence (DNA): TGCGCCAGCAGCCATTCCGGGACTAGCGGGAGCCTTCTCTTT. This translates into CASSHSGTSGSLLF.

This chain's CDR3 is CASSKVRAGQQALWAYEQYF. In DNA form, the CDR3 reads TGTGCCAGCAGCAAAGTTCGAGCGGGGCAACAAGCGTTATGGGCCTACGAGCAGTACTTC. The chain is built from TRBV21-1 and TRBJ2-7; whether TRBD2, the table's D call, matches the DNA was not checked. TRBV21-1 is recorded as a pseudogene. CDR3 size: 20 residues.

This chain connects TRBV5-6 to TRBJ1-1; no firm D call. The CDR3 covers 14 residues. Deletions cut 3 bases from V and 1 base from J, with 10 bases between. Germline lookup yields CDR1 SGHDT and CDR2 YYEEEE. DNA for the CDR3: TGTGCCAGCAGCTCCGGTCCGGGGAACACTGAAGCTTTCTTT. Its protein product is CASSSGPGNTEAFF. The full variable domain, rest sourced from reference TRBV5-6 and TRBJ1-1, is DAGVTQSPTHLIKTRGQQVTLRCSPKSGHDTVSWYQQALGQGPQFIFQYYEEEERQRGNFPDRFSGHQFPNYSSELNVNALLLGDSALYLCASSSGPGNTEAFFGQGTRLTVV.

This sequence joins TRBV19 and TRBJ2-7; D is perhaps TRBD2 (6 bases). Germline values: CDR1 LNHDA, CDR2 SQIVND (reference sequence). The CDR3 loop spans 12 amino acids. V was clipped by 5 bases and J by 2 bases, with 7 bases between them. The CDR3 loop reads CASSGGTYEQYF. CDR3 in DNA: TGTGCCAGTAGTGGCGGGACCTACGAGCAGTACTTC.

The chain links TRBV7-9 to TRBJ2-1, with 8 bases identical to TRBD2. V shed 5 bases, J shed 0 bases, and the junction held 6 bases outside the gene matches. The CDR3 has 16 residues. Germline values: CDR1 SEHNR, CDR2 FQNEAQ (reference sequence). CDR3: CASSPRGGLSYNEQFF. In nucleotides, the CDR3 is TGTGCCAGCAGCCCGCGCGGGGGGCTCTCCTACAATGAGCAGTTCTTC.

The genes are TRBV9 and TRBJ1-3; weak D call: TRBD1 (6 bases). The V and J ends lost 2 bases and 0 bases respectively, with 12 bases between them. Germline CDR1 SGDLS, CDR2 YYNGEE. This CDR3 is built from 16 residues. CDR3 sequence reads: CASSVFQGYSGNTIYF. CDR3 coding DNA: TGTGCCAGCAGCGTCTTCCAGGGGTACTCTGGAAACACCATATATTTT.

This chain connects TRBV24-1 to TRBJ2-7, with 8 bases matching TRBD1. The CDR3 has 15 amino acids. Germline V CDR1 and CDR2: KGHDR, SFDVKD. With 3 bases clipped from V and 1 base from J, the junction kept 4 bases outside the gene matches. In DNA form, the CDR3 reads TGTGCCACCAGTGATGGGACAGGTTCATCCTACGAGCAGTACTTC. It translates to CATSDGTGSSYEQYF.

CDR3 DNA: TGTGCCAGCAGTGACTCACCGGTGAATTCACCCCTCCACTTT. This encodes CASSDSPVNSPLHF. The chain employs TRBV6-4 and TRBJ1-6; D not resolved. Germline V gives CDR1 MRHNA, CDR2 SNTAGT. The germline V and J ends were trimmed by 0 bases and 7 bases, with 7 bases remaining between them. The CDR3 has 14 amino acids.

Only a few counts were recorded for this clone. The chain combines TRBV19 with TRBJ2-5; TRBD1 matches 11 bases. CDR3 length: 15 residues. J was trimmed by 5 bases and V by 5 bases; bases with no gene match: 7. Per the germline V gene, CDR1 is LNHDA and CDR2 is SQIVND (reference sequence). The CDR3, as DNA: TGTGCCAGTAGTGTCGGACAGGGGGCTGGGGAGACCCAGTACTTC. It codes for CASSVGQGAGETQYF.

This clone was detected only once. CDR3 region: CAISETGMGLAAYEQYF. The CDR3, as DNA: TGTGCCATCAGTGAGACAGGTATGGGGCTAGCGGCCTACGAGCAGTACTTC. The chain links TRBV10-3 to TRBJ2-7, with 7 nucleotides matching TRBD2. Germline lookup yields CDR1 ENHRY and CDR2 SYGVKD. V shed 2 bases, J shed 2 bases, and the junction held 12 bases outside the gene matches. The CDR3 is 17 residues long.

The chain recombines TRBV9 with TRBJ1-1, with TRBD1 identical over 7 bases. Germline CDR1 reads SGDLS; CDR2 reads YYNGEE. The CDR3 runs to 17 residues. V gave up 0 bases and J gave up 5 bases; unmatched junction bases: 13. CDR3 residues: CASSVGGRQGGGTEAFF. The DNA for the CDR3 is TGTGCCAGCAGCGTAGGGGGGAGACAGGGTGGCGGGACTGAAGCTTTCTTT.

J is TRBJ2-7 and V is TRBV6-2 or TRBV6-3; tentatively, D is TRBD2 (6 bases). This CDR3 is built from 15 residues. Per the germline V gene, CDR1 is MNHEY and CDR2 is SVGEGT. With 0 bases removed from V and 4 bases from J, the gap between germline ends came to 13 bases. CDR3 loop: CASSYSEGGVYEQYF. In nucleotides, the CDR3 is TGTGCCAGCAGTTACTCCGAAGGCGGGGTGTACGAGCAGTACTTC.

The gene calls are TRBV5-1 and TRBJ1-4, with 7 bases aligning to TRBD1. In germline, CDR1 is SGHRS, CDR2 YFSETQ. Trimming at V came to 4 bases and at J to 0 bases, leaving 3 bases not matched to a gene. The CDR3 spans 15 residues. DNA of the CDR3: TGCGCCAGCAGCCCGCAGGGGGCAACTAATGAAAAACTGTTTTTT. It encodes CASSPQGATNEKLFF.

Worth noting for this clone: Additional DNA sequences in this sample encode the identical CDR3. The chain uses TRBV11-2 and TRBJ1-3, with a possible D match to TRBD1 (5 bases). V lost 4 bases to trimming and J lost 0 bases, with 13 bases between them. Per the germline V gene, CDR1 is SGHAT and CDR2 is FQNNGV. The CDR3 covers 16 residues. CDR3: CASSSGLLSSGNTIYF. The CDR3 DNA follows: TGTGCCAGCAGCTCGGGACTTTTAAGCTCTGGAAACACCATATATTTT.

This chain connects TRBV3-1 (or the pseudogene TRBV3-2) to TRBJ2-1, with 7 bases that match TRBD2. Germline lookup yields CDR1 LGHDT and CDR2 YNNKEL (reference sequence). This CDR3 region has 17 residues. The junction had 10 bases not matched to a gene; V was cut back by 2 bases and J by 3 bases. This CDR3 reads CASSQILSGIFYNEQFF. DNA of the CDR3: TGTGCCAGCAGCCAAATCCTGAGCGGGATCTTCTACAATGAGCAGTTCTTC.

The gene calls are TRBV18 and TRBJ2-3; possible D gene TRBD2, 5 bases. The CDR3 extends over 15 amino acids. V lost 3 bases to trimming and J lost 0 bases, with 10 bases between them. Germline V gives CDR1 KGHSH, CDR2 LQKENI. CDR3 sequence (DNA): TGTGCCAGCTCACCTAGCGTATCTAGCACAGATACGCAGTATTTT. The encoded protein is CASSPSVSSTDTQYF.

The V call is TRBV5-1, the J call TRBJ2-1, with 10 bases lining up with TRBD2. V dropped 2 bases and J dropped 1; count of bases not matched to a gene: 3. The germline V gene encodes CDR1 SGHRS and CDR2 YFSETQ. CDR3 size: 16 residues. CDR3 sequence: CASSLQRGGSYNEQFF. The CDR3 DNA reads as TGCGCCAGCAGCTTACAGCGGGGGGGTTCCTACAATGAGCAGTTCTTC. The variable domain in full, completed from reference TRBV5-1 and TRBJ2-1, reads KAGVTQTPRYLIKTRGQQVTLSCSPISGHRSVSWYQQTPGQGLQFLFEYFSETQRNKGNFPGRFSGRQFSNSRSEMNVSTLELGDSALYLCASSLQRGGSYNEQFFGPGTRLTVL.

The CDR3 region is CASSEGLAPYNEQFF. CDR3 DNA: TGCGCCAGCAGCGAGGGACTAGCGCCTTACAATGAGCAGTTCTTC. The chain combines TRBV5-1 with TRBJ2-1; 10 bases align to TRBD2. Germline CDR1 reads SGHRS; CDR2 reads YFSETQ. The V and J ends lost 4 bases and 4 bases, in that order; junction bases with no gene match: 5. CDR3 length: 15 residues.

The rearrangement joins TRBV4-2 to TRBJ2-3; 10 nucleotides match TRBD2. Trimming at V came to 4 bases and at J to 2 bases, leaving 3 bases not matched to a gene. CDR1 and CDR2 (germline): LGHNA, YNFKEQ. The CDR3 is 15 residues long. In nucleotides, the CDR3 is TGTGCCAGCAGCCCCCTAGCGGGAGTCACAGATACGCAGTATTTT. Protein: CASSPLAGVTDTQYF.

The chain employs TRBV29-1 and TRBJ1-1, with D maybe TRBD1 (5 bases). V was clipped by 6 bases and J by 10 bases, with 15 bases between them. This CDR3 is 11 amino acids long. Looked up from germline, CDR1 is SQVTM and CDR2 is ANQGSEA. The DNA for the CDR3 is TGCAGCGTCCCCAAAGGAGGGACAGCTTTCTTT. It yields the protein CSVPKGGTAFF.

This clone was detected only once. V is TRBV21-1 and J is TRBJ1-5; the D call of TRBD1 is as the table states it, not checked on the DNA. TRBV21-1 is designated a pseudogene. The CDR3 is made up of 15 amino acids. DNA for the CDR3: TGTGCCAGCAGGGGTCCGGAACAGGGGGCCCAGCCCCAGCATTTT. Residues: CASRGPEQGAQPQHF.